This T cell receptor beta chain was sequenced during a study of early T cells in non-severe SARS-CoV-2 infection. As for the study in general: Bulk RNA taken from unsorted whole blood was sequenced, leaving chains unpaired.

Germline lookup yields CDR1 SQVTM and CDR2 ANQGSEA. The germline V and J ends were trimmed by 7 bases and 4 bases, with 7 bases remaining between them. The CDR3 contains 10 residues. Unique molecular identifier tags were affixed to discrete cDNA molecules. TCRdb reprocessed the 5' RACE reads with MiXCR, giving one entry per CDR3 protein. The top ten hold around 6.4% of the sample, which has under 90,000 distinct CDR3 sequences, less than 15% seen once. The receptor comes from an adult who was a healthcare worker with PCR-confirmed SARS-CoV-2 infection or an uninfected control (not recorded which). Source material: whole blood. The chain is built from TRBV29-1 and TRBJ1-1; D is uncertain. The CDR3 is CSGTRTEAFF. The CDR3 DNA is TGCAGCGGGACCCGCACTGAAGCTTTCTTT.